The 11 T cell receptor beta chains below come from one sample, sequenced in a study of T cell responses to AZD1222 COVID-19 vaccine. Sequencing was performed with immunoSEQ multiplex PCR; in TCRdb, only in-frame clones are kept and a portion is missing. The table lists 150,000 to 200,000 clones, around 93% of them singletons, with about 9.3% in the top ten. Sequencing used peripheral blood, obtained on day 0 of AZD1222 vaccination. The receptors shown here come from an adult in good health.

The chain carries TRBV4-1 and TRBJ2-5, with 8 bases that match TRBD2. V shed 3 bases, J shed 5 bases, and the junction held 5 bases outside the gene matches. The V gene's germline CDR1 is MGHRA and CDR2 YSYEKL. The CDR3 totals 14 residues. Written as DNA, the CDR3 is TGCGCCAGCAGCCAGCCGGGACTAGAGGAGACCCAGTACTTC. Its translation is CASSQPGLEETQYF.

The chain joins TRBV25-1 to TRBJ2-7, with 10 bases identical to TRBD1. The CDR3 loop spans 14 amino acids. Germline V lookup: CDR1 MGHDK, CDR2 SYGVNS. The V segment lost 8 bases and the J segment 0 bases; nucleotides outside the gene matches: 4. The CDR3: CASQGQGSSYEQYF. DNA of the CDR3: TGTGCCAGCCAGGGACAGGGGAGCTCCTACGAGCAGTACTTC.

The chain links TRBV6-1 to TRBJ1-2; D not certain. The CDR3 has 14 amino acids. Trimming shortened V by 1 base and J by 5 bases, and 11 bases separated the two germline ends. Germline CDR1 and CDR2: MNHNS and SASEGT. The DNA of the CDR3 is TGTGCCAGCAGTGAAGGACGGCGGCTGTATGGCTACACCTTC. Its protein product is CASSEGRRLYGYTF.

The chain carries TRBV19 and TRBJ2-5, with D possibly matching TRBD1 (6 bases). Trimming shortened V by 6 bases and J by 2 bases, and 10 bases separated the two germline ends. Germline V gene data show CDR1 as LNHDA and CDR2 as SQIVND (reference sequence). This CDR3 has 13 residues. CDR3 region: CASRDRIQETQYF. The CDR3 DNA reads TGTGCCAGTAGAGACAGGATTCAAGAGACCCAGTACTTC.

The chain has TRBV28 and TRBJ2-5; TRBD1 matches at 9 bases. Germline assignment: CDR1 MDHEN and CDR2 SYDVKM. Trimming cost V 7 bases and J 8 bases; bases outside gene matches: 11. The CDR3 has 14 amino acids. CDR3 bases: TGTGCCAGCACCTCGTCGGGACAGGGCGGAACCCAGTACTTC. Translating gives CASTSSGQGGTQYF.

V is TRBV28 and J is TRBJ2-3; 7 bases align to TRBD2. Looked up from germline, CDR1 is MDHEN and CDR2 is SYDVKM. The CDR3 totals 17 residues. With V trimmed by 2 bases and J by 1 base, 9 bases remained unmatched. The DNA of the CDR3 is TGTGCCAGCAGTTTAAGACCCCTCGCGGGAGGCACAGATACGCAGTATTTT. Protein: CASSLRPLAGGTDTQYF.

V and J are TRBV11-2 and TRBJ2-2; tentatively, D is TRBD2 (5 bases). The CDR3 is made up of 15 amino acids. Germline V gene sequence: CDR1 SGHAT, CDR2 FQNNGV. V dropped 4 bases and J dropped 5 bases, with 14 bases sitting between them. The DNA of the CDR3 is TGTGCCAGCAGCTGGCGGGCGGGTAAAACCGGGGAGCTGTTTTTT. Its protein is CASSWRAGKTGELFF.

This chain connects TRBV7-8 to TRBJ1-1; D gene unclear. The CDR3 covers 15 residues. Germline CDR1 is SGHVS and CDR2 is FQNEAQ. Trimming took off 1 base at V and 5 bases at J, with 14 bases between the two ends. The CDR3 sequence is CASSLEVGSKTEAFF. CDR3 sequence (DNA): TGTGCCAGCAGCTTAGAGGTGGGTTCCAAGACTGAAGCTTTCTTT.

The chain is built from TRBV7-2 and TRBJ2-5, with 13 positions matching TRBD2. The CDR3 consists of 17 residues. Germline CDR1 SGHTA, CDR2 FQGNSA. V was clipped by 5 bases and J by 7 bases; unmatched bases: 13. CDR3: CASSVSRTSGSWGTQYF. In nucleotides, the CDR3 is TGTGCCAGCAGCGTTTCACGGACTAGCGGGAGTTGGGGGACCCAGTACTTC.

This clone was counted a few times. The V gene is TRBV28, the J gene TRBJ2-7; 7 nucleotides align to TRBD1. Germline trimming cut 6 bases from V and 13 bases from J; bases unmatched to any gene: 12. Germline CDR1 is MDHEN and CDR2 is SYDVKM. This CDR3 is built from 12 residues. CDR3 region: CASRPPQGLPYF. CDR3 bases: TGTGCCAGCAGACCTCCACAGGGGCTCCCATACTTC.

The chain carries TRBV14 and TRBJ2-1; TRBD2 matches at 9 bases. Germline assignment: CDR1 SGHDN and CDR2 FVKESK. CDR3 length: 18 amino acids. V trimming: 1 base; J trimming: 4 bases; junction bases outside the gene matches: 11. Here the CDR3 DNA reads TGTGCCAGCAGCCAAGCTGGCGGGAGGGCCCGACGTTACAATGAGCAGTTCTTC. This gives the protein CASSQAGGRARRYNEQFF.